What follows are 11 T cell receptor beta chains derived from one specimen sequenced in a study of spatial heterogeneity in lung cancer. TCRdb reanalysed the 5' RACE reads using MiXCR and keeps one entry per CDR3 protein. The top ten clones hold 17% of a sample with fewer than 45,000 distinct CDR3 sequences, 10% of them seen once. The time point denotes: blood at routine non-recurrence follow-up after resection. Sequencing used PBMCs, obtained at follow-up. The source of these receptors is a female donor with early-stage non-small cell lung cancer.

This clonotype was observed many times. The chain couples TRBV11-3 to TRBJ2-1, with TRBD2 identical over 8 bases. This CDR3 contains 13 residues. V shed 2 bases and J 10 bases; nucleotides not matched to a gene: 4. Germline V gene data show CDR1 as SGHNT and CDR2 as YENEEA. CDR3 nucleotides: TGTGCCAGCAGCTTAAAAGCGGGGGTCGAGCAGTTCTTC. It encodes CASSLKAGVEQFF.

The V call is TRBV7-2, the J call TRBJ1-1; TRBD1 matches 7 bases. The J segment lost 5 bases and the V segment lost 8 bases, leaving 11 bases of the junction unmatched. Germline V gene lookup returns CDR1 SGHTA and CDR2 FQGNSA. The CDR3 runs 14 residues. CDR3 sequence reads: CASGRQGMRTEAFF. The CDR3 DNA reads as TGTGCCAGCGGGAGACAGGGAATGAGGACTGAAGCTTTCTTT.

To note about this clonotype: One junction end does not reproduce the germline sequence, and a read error may be involved. The rearrangement links TRBV5-1 to TRBJ1-1, with a tentative D call TRBD1 (6 bases). Germline V gene data show CDR1 as SGHRS and CDR2 as YFSETQ. The length of the CDR3 is 14 residues. The CDR3 DNA sequence: TGCACCAGCAGCTCGGGGGCGAAAGGCCCTGAAGCTTTCTTT. It is translated as CTSSSGAKGPEAFF.

The V and J genes are TRBV27 and TRBJ2-3; 8 nucleotides line up with TRBD2. Germline V lookup: CDR1 MNHEY, CDR2 SMNVEV (reference sequence). The V segment lost 4 bases and the J segment 6 bases; nucleotides outside the gene matches: 6. This CDR3 has 14 residues. This CDR3 is CASSSGTSGDTQYF. The CDR3 nucleotides are TGTGCCAGCAGTTCCGGGACTAGTGGGGATACGCAGTATTTT.

This clonotype showed up many times. J is TRBJ2-1 and V is TRBV20-1, with D possibly being TRBD2 (6 bases). V lost 3 bases and J lost 4, with 13 bases in between. CDR1 DFQATT and CDR2 SNEGSKA come from the germline V gene (reference sequence). The length of the CDR3 is 14 residues. CDR3 DNA: TGCAGTGCTAGGTATAGCGGCCTGTACAATGAGCAGTTCTTC. As protein: CSARYSGLYNEQFF.

This clonotype has only a few counts. The chain uses TRBV28 and TRBJ1-2, with D maybe TRBD1 (5 bases). In germline, CDR1 is MDHEN, CDR2 SYDVKM. Trimming took 2 bases from V and 2 from J, leaving 15 bases between them. The CDR3 sequence is 16 residues long. CDR3 in DNA: TGTGCCAGCAGTTTAAACAGGTTGACTGGAAACTATGGCTACACCTTC. Amino acids: CASSLNRLTGNYGYTF.

This chain connects TRBV5-1 to TRBJ2-4, with D possibly TRBD2 on 5 matching bases. The germline V gene has CDR1 SGHRS and CDR2 YFSETQ. This CDR3 is built from 16 residues. V dropped 0 bases and J dropped 6 bases, with 16 bases sitting between them. The CDR3 here is CASSLVPRAVGNIQYF. For the CDR3, the DNA is TGCGCCAGCAGCTTGGTCCCGAGGGCGGTGGGAAACATTCAGTACTTC. The full variable domain, in which reference TRBV5-1 and TRBJ2-4 provide the parts outside the CDR3, is KAGVTQTPRYLIKTRGQQVTLSCSPISGHRSVSWYQQTPGQGLQFLFEYFSETQRNKGNFPGRFSGRQFSNSRSEMNVSTLELGDSALYLCASSLVPRAVGNIQYFGAGTRLSVL.

This clonotype was observed a handful of times. The J gene is TRBJ1-1, the V gene TRBV5-4; TRBD1 is a possible D gene (5 bases). This CDR3 comprises 17 residues. The V gene's germline CDR1 is SGHNT and CDR2 YYREEE (reference sequence). The V end lost 0 bases, the J end lost 0 bases, and 15 bases lay between the germline ends. The CDR3 loop reads CASSLGPGTVMNTEAFF. DNA for the CDR3: TGTGCCAGCAGCTTGGGTCCCGGGACGGTAATGAACACTGAAGCTTTCTTT.

Ten or more counts support this clonotype. This chain connects TRBV11-2 to TRBJ2-3; no clear D gene. Per germline, CDR1 SGHAT and CDR2 FQNNGV. Trimming pared 1 base from V and 2 bases from J, leaving 10 bases between. The CDR3 runs 15 residues. The CDR3, as DNA: TGTGCCAGCAGCTTAGCCCAGGCGCTCACAGATACGCAGTATTTT. This gives the protein CASSLAQALTDTQYF.

This clonotype was seen a handful of times. The chain has TRBV7-9 and TRBJ2-5; tentatively, D is TRBD2 (5 bases). In germline, CDR1 is SEHNR, CDR2 FQNEAQ (reference sequence). CDR3 length equals 13 residues. Between the trimmed V and J ends, which lost 5 bases and 2 bases, there was a span of 9 bases. The CDR3 DNA sequence: TGTGCCAGCAGCCGGGGTGGTCAAGAGACCCAGTACTTC. Amino acid sequence: CASSRGGQETQYF.

There are a few counts of this clonotype. This chain links TRBV18 with TRBJ1-2; the D is unclear. Per the germline V gene, CDR1 is KGHSH and CDR2 is LQKENI. The CDR3 is 14 residues long. Trimming pared 3 bases from V and 0 bases from J, leaving 8 bases between. The CDR3 loop reads CASSPVPSNYGYTF. In nucleotides, the CDR3 is TGTGCCAGCTCACCGGTCCCTTCTAACTATGGCTACACCTTC.